These 10 T cell receptor beta chains came from one sample sequenced in a study of T cell repertoires in cytomegalovirus infection. Each CDR3 protein gets one entry after TCRdb re-called the reads with MiXCR. The data show roughly 640,000 distinct CDR3 sequences, roughly a quarter seen once. The sequenced sample was CD8+ T cells from PBMCs. These receptors were taken from a human donor in good health (CMV status not recorded). Some clones in this sample may be carry-over from other donors' samples.

This clonotype was recorded at least ten times. The rearrangement joins TRBV7-6 to TRBJ2-3, with no clear D. Trimming shortened V by 6 bases and J by 6 bases, and 16 bases separated the two germline ends. The CDR3 spans 14 residues. The germline gives CDR1 SGHVS, CDR2 FNYEAQ. The CDR3 here is CASSLLAGWDTQYF. For the CDR3, the DNA is TGTGCCAGCAGTTTACTTGCCGGTTGGGATACGCAGTATTTT.

As concerns this clonotype: One end of the junction fails to match germline, which may point to a read error. CDR3 loop: CASSVSGRETQYF. In DNA form, the CDR3 reads TGTGCCAGCAGCGTTTCAGGGAGGGAGACCCAGTACTTT. The chain links TRBV7-9 to TRBJ2-5; the match to TRBD2 covers 7 bases. The CDR3 has 13 amino acids. Germline CDR1 reads SEHNR; CDR2 reads FQNEAQ (reference sequence).

This clonotype was seen more than once but under ten times. The chain has TRBV4-1 and TRBJ2-1; D uncertain. This CDR3 is 15 amino acids long. Trimming shortened V by 3 bases and J by 3 bases, and 12 bases separated the two germline ends. The germline V gene encodes CDR1 MGHRA and CDR2 YSYEKL. CDR3 sequence: CASSQEQKYYNEQFF. The CDR3 coding sequence is TGCGCCAGCAGCCAGGAGCAGAAGTACTACAATGAGCAGTTCTTC.

This clonotype has just a few counts. The chain carries TRBV9 and TRBJ2-1; 11 nucleotides line up with TRBD2. The CDR3 contains 19 residues. Germline lookup yields CDR1 SGDLS and CDR2 YYNGEE. V lost 0 bases and J lost 0; bases outside the gene matches: 8. CDR3: CASSVAPLAGVPSYNEQFF. The DNA for the CDR3 is TGTGCCAGCAGCGTAGCTCCACTAGCGGGAGTACCCTCCTACAATGAGCAGTTCTTC. The full variable domain, rest sourced from reference TRBV9 and TRBJ2-1, is DSGVTQTPKHLITATGQRVTLRCSPRSGDLSVYWYQQSLDQGLQFLIQYYNGEERAKGNILERFSAQQFPDLHSELNLSSLELGDSALYFCASSVAPLAGVPSYNEQFFGPGTRLTVL.

This clonotype was picked up many times. The chain uses TRBV7-6 and TRBJ2-1; 12 positions match TRBD2. The CDR3 is made up of 17 amino acids. Germline CDR1 reads SGHVS; CDR2 reads FNYEAQ. The trim removed 2 bases at V and 10 bases at J, leaving 12 bases unmatched. CDR3 nucleotide sequence: TGTGCCAGCAGCTTAATAGAAGATGGACTAGCGGGGAAGGAGCAGTTCTTC. Amino acid sequence: CASSLIEDGLAGKEQFF.

This chain uses TRBV6-6 with TRBJ2-1; D ambiguous. The germline V gene encodes CDR1 MNHNY and CDR2 SVGAGI (reference sequence). V gave up 0 bases and J gave up 0 bases, with 6 bases separating them. The CDR3 length is 15 residues. CDR3 residues: CASSYSDYSYNEQFF. CDR3 DNA: TGTGCCAGCAGTTACTCAGATTACTCCTACAATGAGCAGTTCTTC.

At least ten counts were recorded for this clonotype. The chain couples TRBV27 to TRBJ2-5; D is unresolved. Trimming took off 6 bases at V and 6 bases at J, with 14 bases between the two ends. This CDR3 comprises 13 residues. Germline loops: CDR1 MNHEY, CDR2 SMNVEV (reference sequence). The CDR3 DNA sequence: TGTGCCAGCAGGCACCCAACTGGTCAGACCCAGTACTTC. Translation: CASRHPTGQTQYF.

This clonotype was observed many times. V is TRBV7-2 and J is TRBJ2-5; possibly TRBD2 for D (5 bases). There are 18 residues in the CDR3. Germline CDR1 and CDR2: SGHTA and FQGNSA. V lost 2 bases and J 0 bases, leaving 19 bases between the germline ends. CDR3 region: CASSLYSLDFLYQETQYF. The CDR3 DNA reads TGTGCCAGCAGCTTATACTCCCTGGACTTTCTGTACCAAGAGACCCAGTACTTC.

In its sample, this clonotype was seen many times. The chain carries TRBV28 and TRBJ2-1; D is unclear. V shed 8 bases and J shed 6 bases, with 20 bases lying between them. The CDR3 sequence is 15 residues long. Germline lookup yields CDR1 MDHEN and CDR2 SYDVKM. DNA for the CDR3: TGTGCCAGCTCCCCCCTAAATGGGTCTCTCAATGAGCAGTTCTTC. It specifies CASSPLNGSLNEQFF.

This clonotype came up a few times. The J gene is TRBJ1-3, the V gene TRBV29-1; possibly TRBD1 for D (6 bases). The V gene's germline CDR1 is SQVTM and CDR2 ANQGSEA. The CDR3 runs to 11 residues. Trimming shortened V by 6 bases and J by 7 bases, and 10 bases separated the two germline ends. The CDR3 region is CSVQGRNTIYF. CDR3 nucleotides: TGCAGCGTACAGGGACGGAACACCATATATTTT. The full variable domain, completed using reference TRBV29-1 and TRBJ1-3, is SAVISQKPSRDICQRGTSLTIQCQVDSQVTMMFWYRQQPGQSLTLIATANQGSEATYESGFVIDKFPISRPNLTFSTLTVSNMSPEDSSIYLCSVQGRNTIYFGEGSWLTVV.